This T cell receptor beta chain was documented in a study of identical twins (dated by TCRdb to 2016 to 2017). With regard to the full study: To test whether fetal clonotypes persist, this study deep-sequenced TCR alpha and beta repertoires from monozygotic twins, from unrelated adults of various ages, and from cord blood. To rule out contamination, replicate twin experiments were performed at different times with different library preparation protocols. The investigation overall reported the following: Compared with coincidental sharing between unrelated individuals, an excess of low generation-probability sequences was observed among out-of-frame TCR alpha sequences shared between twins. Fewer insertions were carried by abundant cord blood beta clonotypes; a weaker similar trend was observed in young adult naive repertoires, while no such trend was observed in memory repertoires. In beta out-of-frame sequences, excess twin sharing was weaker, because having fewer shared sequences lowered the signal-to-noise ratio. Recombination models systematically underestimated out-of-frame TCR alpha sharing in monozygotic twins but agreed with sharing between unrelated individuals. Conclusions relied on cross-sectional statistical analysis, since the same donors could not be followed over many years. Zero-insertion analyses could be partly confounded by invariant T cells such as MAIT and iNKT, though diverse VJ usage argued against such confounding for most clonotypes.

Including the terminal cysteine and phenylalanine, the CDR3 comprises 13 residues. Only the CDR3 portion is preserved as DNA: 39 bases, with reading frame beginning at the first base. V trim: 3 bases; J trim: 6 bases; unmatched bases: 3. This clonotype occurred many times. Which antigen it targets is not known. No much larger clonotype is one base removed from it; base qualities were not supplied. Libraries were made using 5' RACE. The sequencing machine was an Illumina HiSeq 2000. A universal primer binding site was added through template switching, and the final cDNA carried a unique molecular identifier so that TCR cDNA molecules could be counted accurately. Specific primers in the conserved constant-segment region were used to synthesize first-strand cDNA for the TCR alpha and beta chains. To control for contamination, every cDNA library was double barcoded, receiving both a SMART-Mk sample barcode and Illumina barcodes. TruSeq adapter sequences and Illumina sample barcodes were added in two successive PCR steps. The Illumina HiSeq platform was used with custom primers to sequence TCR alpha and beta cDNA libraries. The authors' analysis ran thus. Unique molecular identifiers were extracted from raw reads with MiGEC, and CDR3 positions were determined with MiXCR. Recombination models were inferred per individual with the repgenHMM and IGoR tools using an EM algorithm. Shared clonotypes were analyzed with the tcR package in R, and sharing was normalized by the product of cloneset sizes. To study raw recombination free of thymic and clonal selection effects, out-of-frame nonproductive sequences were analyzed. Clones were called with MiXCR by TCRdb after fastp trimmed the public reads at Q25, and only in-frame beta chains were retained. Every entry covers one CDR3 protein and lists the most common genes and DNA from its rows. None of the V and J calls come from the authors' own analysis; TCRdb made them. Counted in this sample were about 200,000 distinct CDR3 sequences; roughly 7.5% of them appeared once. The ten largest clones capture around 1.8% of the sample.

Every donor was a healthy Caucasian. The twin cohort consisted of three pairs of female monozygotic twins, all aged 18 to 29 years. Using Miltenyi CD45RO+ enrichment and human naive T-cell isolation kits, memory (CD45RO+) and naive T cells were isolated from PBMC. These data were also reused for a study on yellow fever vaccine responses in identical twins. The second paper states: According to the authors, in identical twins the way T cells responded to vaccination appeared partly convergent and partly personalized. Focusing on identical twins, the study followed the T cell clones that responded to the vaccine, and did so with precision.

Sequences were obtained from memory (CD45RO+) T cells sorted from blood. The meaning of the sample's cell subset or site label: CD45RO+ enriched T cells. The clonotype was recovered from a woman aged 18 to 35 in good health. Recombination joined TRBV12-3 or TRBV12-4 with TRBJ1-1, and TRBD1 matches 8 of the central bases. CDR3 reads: CASSLDRAPEAFF. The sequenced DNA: TGTGCCAGCAGTTTGGACAGGGCTCCTGAAGCTTTCTTT.